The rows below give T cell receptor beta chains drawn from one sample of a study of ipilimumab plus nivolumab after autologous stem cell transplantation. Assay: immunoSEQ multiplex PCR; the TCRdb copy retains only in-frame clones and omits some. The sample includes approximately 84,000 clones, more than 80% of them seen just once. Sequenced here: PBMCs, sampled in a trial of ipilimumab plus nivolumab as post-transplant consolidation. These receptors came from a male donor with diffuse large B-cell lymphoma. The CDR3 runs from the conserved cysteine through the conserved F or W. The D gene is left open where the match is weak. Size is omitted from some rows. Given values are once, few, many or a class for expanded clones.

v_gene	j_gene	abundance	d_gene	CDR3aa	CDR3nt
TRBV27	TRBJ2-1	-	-	CASSQLALSYNEQFF	TGTGCCAGCAGTCAACTCGCGTTATCCTACAATGAGCAGTTCTTC
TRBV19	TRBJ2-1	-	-	CASSADRGINEQFF	TGTGCCAGTAGTGCTGATCGAGGGATCAATGAGCAGTTCTTC
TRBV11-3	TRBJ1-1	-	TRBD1	CASSSQGGNTEAFF	TGTGCCAGCAGCTCTCAGGGGGGAAACACTGAAGCTTTCTTT
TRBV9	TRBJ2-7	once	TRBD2	CASSLRGGGLPYEQYF	TGTGCCAGCAGCCTCCGAGGCGGGGGTCTCCCCTACGAGCAGTACTTC
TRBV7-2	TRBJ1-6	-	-	CASSFKTVWSGSPLHF	TGTGCCAGCAGCTTCAAAACCGTCTGGAGTGGTTCACCCCTCCACTTT
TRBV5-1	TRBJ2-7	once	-	CASSPTGTDTYEQYF	TGCGCCAGCAGCCCTACCGGGACTGACACCTACGAGCAGTACTTC
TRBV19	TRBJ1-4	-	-	CASSIRQGGEKLFF	TGTGCCAGTAGTATAAGGCAGGGAGGTGAAAAACTGTTTTTT
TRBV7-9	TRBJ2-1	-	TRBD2	CASSPTSGGARNEQFF	TGTGCCAGCAGCCCAACTAGCGGGGGGGCCAGGAATGAGCAGTTCTTC
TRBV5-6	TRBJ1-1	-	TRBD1	CASSGDRGNTEAFF	TGTGCCAGCAGCGGAGACAGGGGGAACACTGAAGCTTTCTTT
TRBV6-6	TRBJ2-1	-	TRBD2	CASSSSHSGGLHEQFF	TGTGCCAGCAGCTCAAGCCATAGCGGGGGTCTCCATGAGCAGTTCTTC
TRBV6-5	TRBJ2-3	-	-	CASSQVGANTQYF	TGTGCCAGCAGCCAAGTCGGGGCAAATACGCAGTATTTT
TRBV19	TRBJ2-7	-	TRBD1	CASRDRGKPYEQYF	TGTGCCAGTAGGGACAGGGGTAAACCCTACGAGCAGTACTTC
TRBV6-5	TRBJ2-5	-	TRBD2	CASSSFGGKQETQYF	TGTGCCAGCTCTAGCTTCGGGGGGAAGCAAGAGACCCAGTACTTC
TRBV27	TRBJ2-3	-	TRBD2	CASRLRGVGDTQYF	TGTGCCAGCAGGCTTCGGGGGGTCGGAGATACGCAGTATTTT
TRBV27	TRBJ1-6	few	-	CASSLSFRHNSPLHF	TGTGCCAGCAGTTTATCTTTCAGACACAATTCACCCCTCCACTTT
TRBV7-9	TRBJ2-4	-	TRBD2	CASSFGTSGIGNIQYF	TGTGCCAGCAGCTTTGGGACTAGCGGGATAGGGAACATTCAGTACTTC
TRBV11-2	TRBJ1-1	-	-	CASSLRQPNTEAFF	TGTGCCAGCAGCTTAAGACAGCCGAACACTGAAGCTTTCTTT
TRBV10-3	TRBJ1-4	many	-	CAISERGGSNEKLFF	TGTGCCATCAGTGAAAGGGGAGGATCTAATGAAAAACTGTTTTTT
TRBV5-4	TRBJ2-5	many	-	CASSLGGNSRETQYF	TGTGCCAGCAGCTTGGGAGGGAACAGCCGGGAGACCCAGTACTTC
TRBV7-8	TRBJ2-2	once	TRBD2	CASSWTRLAGGRRDTGELFF	TGTGCCAGCAGCTGGACACGGCTAGCGGGGGGGCGACGCGACACCGGGGAGCTGTTTTTT
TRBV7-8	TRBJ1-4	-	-	CASSRVDEKLFF	TGTGCCAGCAGCCGAGTAGATGAAAAACTGTTTTTT
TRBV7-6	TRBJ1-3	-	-	CASSSPSGTGNTIYF	TGTGCCAGCAGCTCCCCCTCCGGGACTGGAAACACCATATATTTT
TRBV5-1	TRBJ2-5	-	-	CASSKDSSQETQYF	TGCGCCAGCAGCAAGGACAGTAGTCAAGAGACCCAGTACTTC
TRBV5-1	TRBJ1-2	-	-	CASSLAQGQSGYTF	TGCGCCAGCAGCTTGGCACAGGGCCAGAGTGGCTACACCTTC
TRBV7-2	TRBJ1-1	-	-	CARSRNEGVWRNTEAFF	TGTGCCCGATCCCGGAATGAGGGGGTGTGGAGGAACACTGAAGCTTTCTTT
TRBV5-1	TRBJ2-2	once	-	CASSGEWGTGELFF	TGCGCCAGCAGCGGGGAGTGGGGGACCGGGGAGCTGTTTTTT
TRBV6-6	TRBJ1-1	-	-	CASSLGRDKAFF	TGTGCCAGCAGTTTAGGGAGGGATAAAGCTTTCTTT
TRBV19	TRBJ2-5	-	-	CASSIGLGETQYF	TGTGCCAGTAGTATAGGACTAGGAGAGACCCAGTACTTC
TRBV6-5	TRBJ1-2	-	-	CASTTTNYGYTF	TGTGCCAGCACCACTACTAACTATGGCTACACCTTC
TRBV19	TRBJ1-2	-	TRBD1	CASSSQGAPYGYTF	TGTGCCAGTAGCTCTCAGGGGGCGCCTTATGGCTACACCTTC
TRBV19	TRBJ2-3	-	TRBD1	CASSDRGDTDTQYF	TGTGCCAGTAGTGACAGGGGGGACACAGATACGCAGTATTTT
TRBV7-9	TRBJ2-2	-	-	CASSLDRSRRNTGELFF	TGTGCCAGCAGCTTAGATAGATCACGAAGAAACACCGGGGAGCTGTTTTTT
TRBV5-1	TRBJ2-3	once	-	CASSSTGSIATDTQYF	TGCGCCAGCAGCTCGACGGGGTCGATAGCCACAGATACGCAGTATTTT
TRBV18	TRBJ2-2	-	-	CASSPRAGANTGELFF	TGTGCCAGCTCACCCCGGGCAGGTGCCAACACCGGGGAGCTGTTTTTT
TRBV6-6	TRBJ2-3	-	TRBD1	CAIGGTTDTQYF	TGTGCCATAGGGGGCACCACAGATACGCAGTATTTT
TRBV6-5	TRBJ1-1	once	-	CASSYWGAVNTEAFF	TGTGCCAGCAGTTACTGGGGGGCGGTGAACACTGAAGCTTTCTTT
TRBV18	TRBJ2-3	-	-	CASSPVSSTDTQYF	TGTGCCAGCTCACCGGTCTCTAGCACAGATACGCAGTATTTT
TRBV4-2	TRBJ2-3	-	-	CASSQDVPLGTQYF	TGTGCCAGCAGCCAAGACGTCCCCCTTGGTACGCAGTATTTT
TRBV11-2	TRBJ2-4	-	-	CASSLTPVIQYF	TGTGCCAGCAGCTTGACACCTGTTATTCAGTACTTC
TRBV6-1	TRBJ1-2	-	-	CASSAMGYGYTF	TGTGCCAGCAGTGCAATGGGCTATGGCTACACCTTC
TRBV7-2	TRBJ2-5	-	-	CATTGDLEETQYF	TGTGCCACCACGGGGGATTTGGAAGAGACCCAGTACTTC
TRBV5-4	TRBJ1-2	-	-	CASGNRDEANYGYTF	TGTGCCAGCGGCAACCGGGACGAAGCTAACTATGGCTACACCTTC
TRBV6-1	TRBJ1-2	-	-	CASSEEVSYSGQGGYTF	-
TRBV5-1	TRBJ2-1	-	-	CASSPQGVNDEQFF	TGCGCCAGCAGCCCGCAAGGGGTAAATGATGAGCAGTTCTTC
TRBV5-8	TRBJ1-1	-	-	CASSPRGGPILNTEAFF	TGTGCCAGCAGCCCGCGGGGAGGGCCAATATTGAACACTGAAGCTTTCTTT
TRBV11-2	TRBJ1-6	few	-	CASSGYRDSSSPLHF	TGTGCCAGCAGCGGATACAGGGACTCGTCTTCACCCCTCCACTTT
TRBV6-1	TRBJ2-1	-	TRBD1	CASRLRQGTYNEQFF	TGTGCCAGCAGACTCAGACAGGGGACCTACAATGAGCAGTTCTTC
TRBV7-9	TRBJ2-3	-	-	CASSSWGRSTDTQYF	TGTGCCAGCAGCTCCTGGGGAAGATCCACAGATACGCAGTATTTT
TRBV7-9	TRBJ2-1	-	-	CASSLVLMSSYNEQFF	TGTGCCAGCAGCTTAGTTTTGATGAGCTCCTACAATGAGCAGTTCTTC
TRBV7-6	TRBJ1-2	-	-	CASSALGSYGYTF	TGTGCCAGCAGCGCCCTCGGTTCCTATGGCTACACCTTC
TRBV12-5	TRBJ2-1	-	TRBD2	CASGSSGGAREQFF	TGTGCTAGTGGTTCGAGCGGGGGGGCCCGAGAGCAGTTCTTC
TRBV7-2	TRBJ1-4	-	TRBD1	CASSPDRGSEKLFF	TGTGCCAGCAGCCCCGACAGGGGGTCTGAAAAACTGTTTTTT
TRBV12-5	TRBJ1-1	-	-	CASGPDSWNTEAFF	TGTGCTAGTGGTCCGGACAGTTGGAACACTGAAGCTTTCTTT
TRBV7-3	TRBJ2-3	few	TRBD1	CASSLIPTGVGADTQYF	TGTGCCAGCAGCTTAATCCCGACAGGGGTTGGGGCAGATACGCAGTATTTT